What follows describes a single TCR beta chain. Measured with immunoSEQ multiplex PCR; TCRdb has only the in-frame clones, and not every one. The sample lists some 94,000 clones, more than 85% occurring once. This sample is part of a study of T cell changes during pregnancy in multiple sclerosis. The sequenced sample was peripheral blood, obtained in the first trimester of pregnancy. This TCR was sampled from a female donor in good health, enrolled as a control in a pregnancy study.

This CDR3 reads CASRMTGGNTEAFF. The CDR3 region has the DNA TGTGCCAGCAGGATGACAGGGGGGAACACTGAAGCTTTCTTT. The gene calls are TRBV2 and TRBJ1-1; 9 bases are a match to TRBD1. CDR1 is SNHLY and CDR2 is FYNNEI in the germline V gene. The CDR3 is 14 residues long. J gave up 1 base and V 6 bases, and 3 bases lay outside the gene matches. The whole variable domain, filled in from reference TRBV2 and TRBJ1-1, reads EPEVTQTPSHQVTQMGQEVILRCVPISNHLYFYWYRQILGQKVEFLVSFYNNEISEKSEIFDDQFSVERPDGSNFTLKIRSTKLEDSAMYFCASRMTGGNTEAFFGQGTRLTVV.